The rows below give T cell receptor beta chains drawn from one sample of a study of vaccination and CD4 T cells after COVID-19. TCRdb called the PCR reads again in MiXCR, with one record for every CDR3 protein. This table has around 17,000 distinct CDR3 sequences, approximately 50% appearing once. No antigen is known for these receptors. Sequenced input: CD4+ T cells from blood, cultured in vitro. The receptor source for this set is a human donor who had recovered from COVID-19. Each CDR3 is given with its conserved first and last residue. D genes are given only for firm matches. Size is stated for part of the rows, as once, few or many counts, or as a class when the clone is expanded.

>NA|NA|TRBJ2-3|TRBV11-2
CASSYRDLQQYF
TGTGCCAGCAGCTATAGGGACTTACAGCAGTATTTT
>TRBD2|NA|TRBJ2-1|TRBV5-4
CASSLGGEGYNEQFF
TGTGCCAGCAGCTTGGGGGGGGAGGGTTACAATGAGCAGTTCTTC
>NA|NA|TRBJ1-6|TRBV6-1
CASSEQPGLSSSPLHF
TGTGCCAGCAGTGAACAGCCGGGGCTGTCCTCATCACCCCTCCACTTT
>TRBD1|NA|TRBJ1-5|TRBV20-1
CSARSDRGAQPQHF
TGCAGTGCTAGATCCGACAGGGGTGCACAGCCCCAGCATTTT
>NA|few|TRBJ1-2|TRBV6-1
CASRTAGVRGGYTF
TGTGCCAGCAGGACCGCAGGTGTTCGGGGTGGCTACACCTTC
>NA|NA|TRBJ2-7|TRBV7-2
CASSFGRLSSYEQYF
TGTGCCAGCAGCTTCGGACGGTTAAGCTCCTACGAGCAGTACTTC
>NA|NA|TRBJ1-2|TRBV10-3
CAISEKGSGYTF
TGTGCCATCAGTGAGAAGGGGAGCGGCTACACCTTC
>TRBD1|few|TRBJ1-2|TRBV19
CASSIMGQGAYGYTF
TGTGCCAGTAGTATCATGGGACAGGGTGCCTATGGCTACACCTTC
>NA|NA|TRBJ1-2|TRBV12-3/TRBV12-4
CASTEGEGGYTF
TGTGCCAGCACCGAGGGGGAGGGTGGCTACACCTTC
>NA|NA|TRBJ2-5|TRBV5-1
CASSFGISSGDQETQYF
TGCGCCAGCAGCTTTGGGATTAGTTCGGGGGACCAAGAGACCCAGTACTTC
>NA|NA|TRBJ1-1|TRBV5-4
CAGSLGGSTEAFF
TGTGCCGGCAGCTTGGGTGGCAGCACTGAAGCTTTCTTT
>NA|few|TRBJ1-1|TRBV2
CASSYTTEAFF
TGTGCCAGCAGTTACACGACTGAAGCTTTCTTT
>NA|NA|TRBJ1-1|TRBV9
CASSVAPAASEAFF
TGTGCCAGCAGCGTAGCCCCGGCGGCTAGCGAAGCTTTCTTT
>NA|NA|TRBJ2-3|TRBV21-1
CASSKVLGGGPDTQYF
TGTGCCAGCAGCAAAGTCCTAGGCGGTGGTCCAGATACGCAGTATTTT
>NA|NA|TRBJ2-5|TRBV20-1
CSAQYGGAGETQYF
TGCAGTGCTCAGTATGGGGGGGCCGGCGAGACCCAGTACTTC
>TRBD1|NA|TRBJ1-3|TRBV7-9
CASSSTGVDLGNTIYF
TGTGCCAGCAGCTCAACAGGGGTCGACCTTGGAAACACCATATATTTT
>TRBD1|few|TRBJ2-7|TRBV6-5
CASSYRGYEQYF
TGTGCCAGCAGCTACAGGGGATACGAGCAGTACTTC
>NA|NA|TRBJ1-1|TRBV7-2
CASSRQQNTEAFF
TGTGCCAGCAGCCGGCAGCAGAACACTGAAGCTTTCTTT
>NA|few|TRBJ2-3|TRBV27
CASSQRGTDTQYF
TGTGCCAGCAGCCAAAGGGGGACAGATACGCAGTATTTT
>TRBD2|NA|TRBJ2-3|TRBV20-1
CSAREPGLAGGPPDTQYF
TGCAGTGCTAGAGAGCCGGGACTAGCGGGAGGGCCGCCAGATACGCAGTATTTT
>NA|NA|TRBJ1-1|TRBV9
CASSPQTMNTEAFF
TGTGCCAGCAGCCCTCAAACAATGAACACTGAAGCTTTCTTT
>NA|NA|TRBJ1-1|TRBV19
CASSMYPGQMAFF
TGTGCCAGTAGTATGTACCCGGGACAAATGGCTTTCTTT
>NA|NA|TRBJ1-5|TRBV20-1
CSAASGGMIQPQHF
TGCAGTGCTGCCTCAGGCGGGATGATTCAGCCCCAGCATTTT
>NA|few|TRBJ1-3|TRBV7-6
CASSLAQAGNTIYF
TGTGCCAGCAGCTTAGCGCAAGCCGGAAACACCATATATTTT